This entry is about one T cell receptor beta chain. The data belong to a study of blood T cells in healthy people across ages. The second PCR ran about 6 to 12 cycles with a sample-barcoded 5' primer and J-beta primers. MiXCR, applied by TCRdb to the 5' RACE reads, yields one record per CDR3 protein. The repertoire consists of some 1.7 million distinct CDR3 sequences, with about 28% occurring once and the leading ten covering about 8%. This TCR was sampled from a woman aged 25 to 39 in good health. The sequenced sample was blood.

This CDR3 reads CATSAAGAGANVLTF. The DNA for the CDR3 is TGTGCCACCAGTGCCGCGGGGGCCGGGGCCAACGTCCTGACTTTC. The genes are TRBV24-1 and TRBJ2-6, with D possibly being TRBD2 (7 bases). The CDR3 spans 15 residues. Trimming took off 5 bases at V and 4 bases at J, with 11 bases between the two ends. Germline CDR1 KGHDR, CDR2 SFDVKD.